Given below is one T cell receptor beta chain in context. The CDR3 is 13 residues long. Trimming removed 7 bases from V and 11 bases from J; junction bases left unmatched: 8. CDR1 and CDR2 (germline): MDHEN, SYDVKM. This sample stems from a study of preoperative IRX-2 immunotherapy in early breast cancer. Treatment indicated: preoperative locoregional IRX-2 cytokine immunotherapy. TCRdb's table, derived via immunoSEQ multiplex PCR, lists solely in-frame clones and lacks some. Here the sample spans about 28,000 clones, 82% being singletons. The V gene is TRBV28, the J gene TRBJ1-6, with 7 bases identical to TRBD1. This clonotype was sampled from a human donor with breast cancer. This specimen was collected from a patient treated with IRX-2 immunotherapy. The CDR3 sequence is CASTKGGGTPLHF. Written as DNA, the CDR3 is TGTGCCAGCACCAAAGGGGGCGGGACACCCCTCCACTTT.